This T cell receptor (beta chain) was found in a study of blood T cell repertoires in COVID-19 (dated by TCRdb to 2018 to 2020). In the study overall: Samples covering the acute and convalescent phases of COVID-19 were provided by collaborators in the United States, Italy and Spain. The repertoires were released in a freely available public database meant as a resource for research on the immune response to SARS-CoV-2. Samples came from the ongoing ImmuneRACE study (first 160 participants) plus 1,254 subjects from 6 global collaborators. HLA class I and class II types, where available, came from metadata supplied by the sample provider rather than from assay-based typing. Deeply sampled blood TCRbeta repertoires from subjects exposed to, actively infected with, or recovered from COVID-19 were included in the dataset. The material from the prospective study consisted of cDNA or gDNA derived from T cells, B-cell-depleted T cells, or PBMCs. A de-identified subject ID, COVID-19 status, age in years and sex were almost always included in the sample metadata. What the study reported, not specific to this receptor: Clinical and demographic metadata were provided uncurated, with the amount varying by source and participant.

Deletion took 0 bases off V and 7 bases off J, with a span of 10 bases between the germline ends. CDR1 is given as LNHNV and CDR2 as YYDKDF, both from the germline V gene (reference sequence). The CDR3 holds 14 amino acids from the cysteine to the phenylalanine. The sequence is cut down to CDR3 DNA, 42 bases in frame from base 1. This clone was detected only once. Which antigen it targets is not known. There are no base qualities to consult, and no much larger clone falls within one base. TCRbeta CDR3 regions were amplified from genomic DNA using the immunoSEQ Assay, a bias-controlled multiplex PCR. The authors processed their data as follows. Nucleated cell counts per sample were estimated from amplification of reference gene primers within the assay. To quantify the absolute abundance of each unique TCRbeta CDR3 rearrangement, sequence reads were collapsed and filtered. For each sample, productive Simpson clonality was calculated by taking the square root of Simpson's diversity index across productive rearrangements. What TCRdb holds here is the immuneACCESS table cut down to in-frame rearrangements. Part of the clones is not present; checked against another copy, under half of the missing clones reflect an unresolved V gene, and the others are unexplained. V, J and clone size reflect that table, while D and trimming were determined from the DNA. The sample table lists more than 110,000 clones, 84% of them with a count of one. The ten largest clones add up to 4% of the sample.

The collaborating institutions used their own protocols to collect whole blood in K2EDTA tubes. For TCRbeta analysis, collaborator samples were shipped as frozen whole blood, as isolated PBMCs, or as DNA extracted from either sample type. Sequenced: peripheral blood. This sequence was found in a woman aged 60 to 75 with acute or convalescent COVID-19. The chain uses TRBV15 and TRBJ2-1; TRBD2 might be the D gene, on 5 matching bases. The DNA is as follows: TGTGCCACCAGCAGAGAACTAGTCGGGAATGAGCAGTTCTTC. The encoded protein is CATSRELVGNEQFF.